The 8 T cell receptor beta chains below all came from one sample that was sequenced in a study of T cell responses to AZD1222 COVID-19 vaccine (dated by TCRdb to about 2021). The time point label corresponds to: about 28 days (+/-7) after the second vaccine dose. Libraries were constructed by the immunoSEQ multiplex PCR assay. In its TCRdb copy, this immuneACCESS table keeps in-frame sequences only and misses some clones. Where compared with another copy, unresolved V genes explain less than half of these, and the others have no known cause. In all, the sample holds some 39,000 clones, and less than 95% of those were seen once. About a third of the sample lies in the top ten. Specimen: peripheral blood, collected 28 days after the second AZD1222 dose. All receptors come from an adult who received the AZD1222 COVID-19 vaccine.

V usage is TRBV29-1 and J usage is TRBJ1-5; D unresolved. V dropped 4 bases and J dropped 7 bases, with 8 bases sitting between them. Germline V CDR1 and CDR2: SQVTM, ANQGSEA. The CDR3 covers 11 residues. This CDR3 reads CSVGNDQPQHF. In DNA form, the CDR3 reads TGCAGCGTTGGGAATGACCAGCCCCAGCATTTT.

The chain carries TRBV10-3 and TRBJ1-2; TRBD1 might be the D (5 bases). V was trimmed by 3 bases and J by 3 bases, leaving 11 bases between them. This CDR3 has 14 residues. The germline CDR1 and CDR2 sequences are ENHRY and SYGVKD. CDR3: CAISDGGTHYGYTF. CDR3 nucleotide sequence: TGTGCCATCAGTGATGGAGGGACCCACTATGGCTACACCTTC.

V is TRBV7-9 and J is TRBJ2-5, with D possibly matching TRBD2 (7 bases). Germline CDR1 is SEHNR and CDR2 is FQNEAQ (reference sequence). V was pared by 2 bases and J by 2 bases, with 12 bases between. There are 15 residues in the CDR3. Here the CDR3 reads CASSLRRGLQETQYF. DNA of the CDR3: TGTGCCAGCAGCTTAAGGCGGGGGCTACAAGAGACCCAGTACTTC.

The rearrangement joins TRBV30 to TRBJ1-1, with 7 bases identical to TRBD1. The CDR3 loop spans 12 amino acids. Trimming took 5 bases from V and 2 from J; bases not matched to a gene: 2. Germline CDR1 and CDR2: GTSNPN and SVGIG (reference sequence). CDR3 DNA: TGTGCCTGGGACAGGGTAAACACTGAAGCTTTCTTT. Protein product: CAWDRVNTEAFF.

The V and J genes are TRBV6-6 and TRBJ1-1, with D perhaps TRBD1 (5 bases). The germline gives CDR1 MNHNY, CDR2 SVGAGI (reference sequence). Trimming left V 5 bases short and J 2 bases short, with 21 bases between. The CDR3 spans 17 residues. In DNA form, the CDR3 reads TGTGCCAGCAGTCCCTTAATGGGGCTCCAAAGCAACACTGAAGCTTTCTTT. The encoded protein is CASSPLMGLQSNTEAFF.

CDR3 bases: TGTGCCAGCAGCCCGTCGGGGGCGGGATCCTACGAGCAGTACTTC. Protein: CASSPSGAGSYEQYF. The rearrangement joins TRBV6-5 to TRBJ2-7, with D tentatively TRBD1 or TRBD2 (6 bases each). CDR3 length: 15 residues. V was cut by 6 bases and J by 1 base, with 16 bases left in between. CDR1 is MNHEY and CDR2 is SVGAGI in the germline V gene.

This CDR3 is CASSLTGTGLSYEQYF. As DNA, the CDR3 is TGTGCCAGCAGCTTGACCGGGACAGGGCTCTCCTACGAGCAGTACTTC. The rearrangement uses TRBV7-2 and TRBJ2-7, with 9 bases identical to TRBD1. The CDR3 is 16 amino acids. Trimming removed 3 bases from V and 0 bases from J; junction bases left unmatched: 6. Germline V gene lookup returns CDR1 SGHTA and CDR2 FQGNSA.

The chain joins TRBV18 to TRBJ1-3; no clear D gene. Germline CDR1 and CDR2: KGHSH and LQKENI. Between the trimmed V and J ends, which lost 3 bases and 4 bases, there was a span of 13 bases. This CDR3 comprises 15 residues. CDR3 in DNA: TGTGCCAGCTCACCGCCTACGGGTGCAGGAAACACCATATATTTT. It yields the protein CASSPPTGAGNTIYF.